These T cell receptor beta chains were read from a single sample in a study of early T cells in non-severe SARS-CoV-2 infection. Via MiXCR, TCRdb re-called the 5' RACE reads, giving one row per CDR3 protein. Here the sample spans nearly 70,000 distinct CDR3 sequences, 4.6% being singletons. The input for sequencing was whole blood, taken at baseline. The source of these receptors is an adult who was a healthcare worker with PCR-confirmed SARS-CoV-2 infection or an uninfected control (not recorded which). The donor label of this sample is uncertain. The conserved cysteine and the conserved F or W are not part of the CDR3 here. The order of the fields is V gene, D gene, CDR3 protein. A D gene is named only where the DNA matches it firmly.

v_gene: TRBV29-1
d_gene: NA
CDR3aa: SVEVGVTGTEAF

v_gene: TRBV5-6
d_gene: TRBD1
CDR3aa: ASSVGQTGSPLH

v_gene: TRBV12-3/TRBV12-4
d_gene: TRBD2
CDR3aa: ASSLVGEGDTQY

v_gene: TRBV18
d_gene: NA
CDR3aa: ASSPPSSWAGTSYEQY

v_gene: TRBV7-9
d_gene: TRBD2
CDR3aa: ASSLSSGGTDTQY

v_gene: TRBV6-5
d_gene: NA
CDR3aa: ASSSLISSTQY

v_gene: TRBV5-1
d_gene: NA
CDR3aa: ASSSDWNQPQH

v_gene: TRBV12-3/TRBV12-4
d_gene: TRBD1
CDR3aa: ASSPGQVTTDTQY

v_gene: TRBV5-1
d_gene: TRBD1
CDR3aa: ASSSGQGGTDTQY

v_gene: TRBV28
d_gene: NA
CDR3aa: ASSLPQGRLPYEQY

v_gene: TRBV7-2
d_gene: NA
CDR3aa: ASSSAPGNPLGSPLH

v_gene: TRBV10-3
d_gene: TRBD2
CDR3aa: ATRGLAGSDTQY

v_gene: TRBV6-1
d_gene: NA
CDR3aa: ASSEDLKAIYGYT

v_gene: TRBV6-5
d_gene: NA
CDR3aa: ASRAKPTNEKLF

v_gene: TRBV30
d_gene: NA
CDR3aa: AWSPALEQY

v_gene: TRBV7-2
d_gene: NA
CDR3aa: ASTMTNMNTEAF